Below are 24 T cell receptor beta chains sequenced from a single sample in a study of T cell repertoires in cytomegalovirus infection (dated by TCRdb to 2018 to 2020). For these receptors, no antigen is known. The sample's treatment or condition, from its label and the paper: in vitro stimulation with specific CMV peptide epitopes to enrich CMV-specific T cells. TCRdb records Illumina HiSeq 1500 as the sequencer. The raw public data were reprocessed by TCRdb itself: fastp quality trimming at Q25, MiXCR clonotype calling, in-frame beta chains only. Under each unique CDR3 protein, matching rows form one entry showing the most common genes and DNA. Within this sample are under 500,000 distinct CDR3 sequences, with roughly 42% of them counted one time only. The ten largest clonotypes hold just under 45% of the sample. The sequencing used cultured PBMCs, collected from culture after CMV antigen stimulation. These receptors were taken from a human donor in good health (CMV status not recorded). Some clones in this sample may be carry-over from other donors' samples.

The DNA for the CDR3 is TGCGCCAGCAGCTTGTCTAGGGGGGCCGTCGCGGAGCAGTACTTC. Its translation: CASSLSRGAVAEQYF. The chain employs TRBV5-1 and TRBJ2-7; D assignment may be TRBD1 or TRBD2 (6 bases each). The germline gives CDR1 SGHRS, CDR2 YFSETQ. The CDR3 spans 15 residues. Trimming cost V 1 base and J 7 bases, with 18 bases left between them.

This clonotype was detected only a few times. The chain recombines TRBV12-3 or TRBV12-4 with TRBJ1-4; a weak D match, TRBD1 (6 bases). V lost 10 bases to trimming and J lost 2 bases, with 17 bases between them. The CDR3 consists of 15 residues. In DNA form, the CDR3 reads TGTGCCACCTCCGGGTCGGGGGGCACTAATGAAAAACTGTTTTTT. Encoded protein: CATSGSGGTNEKLFF.

The rearrangement joins TRBV18 to TRBJ1-1; tentatively, D is TRBD1 (6 bases). The CDR3 is 18 amino acids. Germline loops: CDR1 KGHSH, CDR2 LQKENI. Between the trimmed V and J ends, which lost 3 bases and 1 base, there was a span of 21 bases. CDR3 nucleotide sequence: TGTGCCAGCTCACCTCTCCGGGACAACAGCCGGGAGAACACTGAAGCTTTCTTT. It codes for CASSPLRDNSRENTEAFF.

V gene TRBV7-9 combines with J gene TRBJ1-4; D is perhaps TRBD1 (5 bases). The CDR3 extends over 15 amino acids. Germline values: CDR1 SEHNR, CDR2 FQNEAQ (reference sequence). Between the trimmed V and J ends, which lost 5 bases and 3 bases, there was a span of 13 bases. The CDR3 region has the DNA TGTGCCAGCAGCCCACCAGGGTGGGCTAATGAAAAACTGTTTTTT. This sequence encodes CASSPPGWANEKLFF.

This clonotype was observed a handful of times. The rearrangement links TRBV7-8 to TRBJ1-1; D may be TRBD1 (6 bases). The CDR3 contains 15 residues. The V and J ends lost 0 bases and 5 bases respectively, with 13 bases between them. The V gene's germline CDR1 is SGHVS and CDR2 FQNEAQ. CDR3 sequence: CASSLASTGWTEAFF. The CDR3 DNA reads as TGTGCCAGCAGCTTAGCTTCTACAGGGTGGACTGAAGCTTTCTTT. The whole variable domain, remainder taken from reference TRBV7-8 and TRBJ1-1, is GAGVSQSPRYKVAKRGQDVALRCDPISGHVSLFWYQQALGQGPEFLTYFQNEAQLDKSGLPSDRFFAERPEGSVSTLKIQRTQQEDSAVYLCASSLASTGWTEAFFGQGTRLTVV.

This clonotype was picked up a small number of times. The chain carries TRBV6-5 and TRBJ2-7; TRBD2 might be the D (5 bases). From germline, CDR1 is MNHEY and CDR2 SVGAGI. Deletions cut 2 bases from V and 6 bases from J, with 17 bases between. The CDR3 loop spans 15 amino acids. The CDR3 coding sequence is TGTGCCAGCAGTTACGGGATTTCAGGCGGAGGCGAGCAGTACTTC. It specifies CASSYGISGGGEQYF.

The rearrangement links TRBV12-3 or TRBV12-4 to TRBJ1-4; perhaps TRBD1 as D (5 bases). V was clipped by 3 bases and J by 8 bases, with 7 bases between them. The CDR3 is 12 amino acids. The CDR3 nucleotides read TGTGCCAGCAGTTTGCGGGGGGAAAAACTGTTTTTT. Its protein product is CASSLRGEKLFF.

This clonotype was observed at least ten times. In nucleotides, the CDR3 is TGTGCCAGCAGCTGGGAGGGGGCGCCCACCGGGGAGCTGTTTTTT. Translating it yields CASSWEGAPTGELFF. The chain recombines TRBV7-6 with TRBJ2-2; D possibly uses TRBD1 or TRBD2 (7 bases each). Looked up from germline, CDR1 is SGHVS and CDR2 is FNYEAQ. The CDR3 consists of 15 residues. V was clipped by 4 bases and J by 4 bases, with 13 bases between them.

This clonotype was observed many times. The V call is TRBV7-2, the J call TRBJ1-1; D possibly corresponds to TRBD1 (5 bases). V was cut by 1 base and J by 1 base, with 7 bases left in between. Germline CDR1 SGHTA, CDR2 FQGNSA. The CDR3 consists of 14 residues. CDR3 loop: CASSLGQGNTEAFF. DNA of the CDR3: TGTGCCAGCAGCTTAGGTCAGGGGAACACTGAAGCTTTCTTT.

This chain connects TRBV7-2 to TRBJ1-3; no clear D. CDR1 is SGHTA, CDR2 FQGNSA, per germline. Between the trimmed V and J ends, which lost 5 bases and 1 base, there was a span of 12 bases. CDR3 length: 15 residues. CDR3 region: CASSLLGGSGNTIYF. CDR3 DNA sequence: TGTGCCAGCAGCCTCCTGGGAGGGTCTGGAAACACCATATATTTT.

The genes are TRBV28 and TRBJ1-5; D is undetermined. Trimming shortened V by 2 bases and J by 0 bases, and 14 bases separated the two germline ends. Per the germline V gene, CDR1 is MDHEN and CDR2 is SYDVKM. This CDR3 region has 17 residues. CDR3: CASSLGGHPDSNQPQHF. The CDR3 DNA is TGTGCCAGCAGTTTAGGAGGGCATCCGGATAGCAATCAGCCCCAGCATTTT.

The chain links TRBV7-4 to TRBJ1-4, with unresolved D. The CDR3 consists of 13 residues. V was shortened by 1 base and J by 7 bases, with 7 bases between the two germline ends. Germline V lookup: CDR1 SGHVT, CDR2 SQSDAQ. CDR3 bases: TGTGCCAGCAGCTTAGTGGGTTTTGAAAAACTGTTTTTT. This encodes CASSLVGFEKLFF.

Only a few counts were recorded for this clonotype. CDR3 coding DNA: TGTGCCAGCAAGGCGACAGGGGCCGGGACTGAAGCTTTCTTT. This gives the protein CASKATGAGTEAFF. The chain has TRBV2 and TRBJ1-1, with TRBD1 identical over 8 bases. Germline lookup yields CDR1 SNHLY and CDR2 FYNNEI. Trimming took 7 bases from V and 5 from J; bases not matched to a gene: 9. The length of the CDR3 is 14 residues.

As regards this clonotype: The junction departs from germline at one end; a sequencing error may be responsible. The CDR3 DNA sequence: TGTGCCAGCGCACCACTAGCGGGGGGGTCCTACAATGAGCAGTTCTTC. This sequence encodes CASAPLAGGSYNEQFF. The J gene is TRBJ2-1, the V gene TRBV18, with 13 bases lining up with TRBD2. This CDR3 contains 16 residues. Germline V gene data show CDR1 as KGHSH and CDR2 as LQKENI.

V gene TRBV7-9 combines with J gene TRBJ2-2; D is unresolved. This CDR3 comprises 15 residues. V was cut by 0 bases and J by 6 bases, with 11 bases left in between. Germline loops: CDR1 SEHNR, CDR2 FQNEAQ (reference sequence). The CDR3 nucleotides are TGTGCCAGCAGCTTAGCGCTGGAGTTTCCCGGGGAGCTGTTTTTT. As protein: CASSLALEFPGELFF.

This clonotype has just a few counts. The J gene is TRBJ1-2, the V gene TRBV6-1; no definite D call. The CDR3 has 13 amino acids. V was cut by 3 bases and J by 4 bases, with 9 bases left in between. The germline gives CDR1 MNHNS, CDR2 SASEGT. CDR3 in amino acids: CASSEQDVYGYTF. CDR3 DNA sequence: TGTGCCAGCAGTGAGCAGGACGTCTATGGCTACACCTTC.

The genes are TRBV12-3 or TRBV12-4 and TRBJ2-5, with no clear D. Between the trimmed V and J ends, which lost 6 bases and 5 bases, there was a span of 13 bases. CDR3 size: 13 residues. Written as DNA, the CDR3 is TGTGCCAGCAGCTTCGCGAGATTGGAGACCCAGTACTTC. Protein: CASSFARLETQYF.

The J gene is TRBJ2-2, the V gene TRBV28, with TRBD2 matching 7 bases. J lost 6 bases, V lost 6 bases, and 13 bases had no gene match. Germline loops: CDR1 MDHEN, CDR2 SYDVKM. The CDR3 covers 16 residues. The CDR3 is CASSRWGGGISGELFF. CDR3 DNA: TGTGCCAGCAGCCGGTGGGGCGGGGGTATCTCCGGGGAGCTGTTTTTT.

The V call is TRBV12-5, the J call TRBJ1-1; D unresolved. CDR3 size: 10 residues. Germline V lookup: CDR1 LGHNT, CDR2 FRNRAP. Trimming took 9 bases from V and 7 from J, leaving 9 bases between them. CDR3 in amino acids: CASERGEAFF. CDR3 coding DNA: TGTGCTAGCGAGCGGGGTGAAGCTTTCTTT.

A single count supports this clonotype. CDR3 in DNA: TGTGCCAGCAGTGAAGGCTGGAATGAGCAGTTCTTC. The encoded protein is CASSEGWNEQFF. This rearrangement joins TRBV6-1 to TRBJ2-1, with D unclear. V shed 1 base and J shed 7 bases, with 5 bases lying between them. The germline CDR1 and CDR2 sequences are MNHNS and SASEGT. The CDR3 consists of 12 residues.

The chain carries TRBV6-5 and TRBJ1-6, with D uncertain. Germline CDR1 reads MNHEY; CDR2 reads SVGAGI. Trimming removed 6 bases at V and 9 bases at J, with 9 bases between. The CDR3 loop spans 12 amino acids. The CDR3 coding sequence is TGTGCCAGCAGGGGTGCAGGTTCACCCCTCCACTTT. The encoded protein is CASRGAGSPLHF.

The V and J genes are TRBV29-1 and TRBJ2-7; D possibly corresponds to TRBD2 (6 bases). The CDR3 is 12 amino acids. The germline CDR1 and CDR2 sequences are SQVTM and ANQGSEA. The V gene lost 6 bases and the J gene lost 1 base, with 10 bases spanning the gap. The CDR3 sequence is CSVGDSSYEQYF. The CDR3 nucleotides read TGCAGCGTGGGGGACTCTTCCTACGAGCAGTACTTC.

CDR3 sequence reads: CATSTPHGAFF. The CDR3 nucleotides are TGTGCCACCAGCACCCCCCATGGGGCTTTCTTT. V gene TRBV15 combines with J gene TRBJ1-1; unclear D gene. The CDR3 runs to 11 residues. Germline CDR1 reads LNHNV; CDR2 reads YYDKDF (reference sequence). V lost 4 bases and J lost 11, with 11 bases in between.

This chain links TRBV12-3 or TRBV12-4 with TRBJ1-4; TRBD1 aligns across 10 bases. With V trimmed by 3 bases and J by 10 bases, 5 bases remained unmatched. The CDR3 is 14 residues long. The CDR3 spells CASSFDRGQGKLFF. The CDR3 bases are TGTGCCAGCAGTTTCGACAGGGGGCAAGGAAAACTGTTTTTT.